Below, one T cell receptor (beta chain) is given with its context. The antigen is not known. The donors, healthy adults who were HIV-negative, had experienced no recent acute infections or vaccinations. The method was immunoSEQ multiplex PCR; TCRdb's version includes in-frame clones alone and lacks a portion of them. This table holds a few million clones, about 92% found once. The entry originates in a study of shared clonotypes between healthy human individuals. Whole-study results and caveats: Rarefaction curves obtained for sorted subsets showed sequencing incomplete despite large depth. With a handful of donors compared, 5% to 5.5% of naive CD4 clonotypes were shared.

The CDR3 runs to 13 residues. Trimming left V 5 bases short and J 3 bases short, with 8 bases between. CDR1 is SGHDT and CDR2 is YYEEEE in the germline V gene. J is TRBJ2-2 and V is TRBV5-6; tentatively, D is TRBD1 (5 bases). The clonotype originates from a man aged 18 to 29 in good health. The sequencing sample was made of naive CD4+ T cells sorted from blood. This sample's subset: CD45RA+ positively selected. The CDR3 loop is CASRWGYTGELFF. The CDR3 DNA reads TGTGCCAGCAGGTGGGGCTACACCGGGGAGCTGTTTTTT. The full variable domain, with the rest looked up from reference TRBV5-6 and TRBJ2-2, is DAGVTQSPTHLIKTRGQQVTLRCSPKSGHDTVSWYQQALGQGPQFIFQYYEEEERQRGNFPDRFSGHQFPNYSSELNVNALLLGDSALYLCASRWGYTGELFFGEGSRLTVL.